This is a list of T cell receptor beta chains from one sample in a study of blood T cell repertoires in COVID-19. Clones were read by immunoSEQ multiplex PCR, and TCRdb kept only the in-frame ones, dropping some. The sample has tens of thousands of clones; about 87% are singletons. Sequences were obtained from peripheral blood. The source of these receptors is a woman in her seventies with acute or convalescent COVID-19. Both conserved end residues are part of each CDR3. D genes are given only for firm matches. Clone size appears in some rows only: once, few, many, or a class for an expanded clone.

TGTGCCAGCAGTTGGGGCAGGGGGGTTTCCTATAATTCACCCCTCCACTTT	CASSWGRGVSYNSPLHF	TRBJ1-6	TRBD1	TRBV25-1	.
TGTGCCAGCAGCCAAGCAAGGGGTAGCAATCAGCCCCAGCATTTT	CASSQARGSNQPQHF	TRBJ1-5	.	TRBV14	.
TGTGCCAGCAGTTTGCCCGACAGGGGTGAGCCCCAGCATTTT	CASSLPDRGEPQHF	TRBJ1-5	TRBD1	TRBV6-5	.
TGTGCCAGCAGTGAATACGGAGAGAGGCTGGATCAGCCCCAGCATTTT	CASSEYGERLDQPQHF	TRBJ1-5	.	TRBV6-1	few
TGTGCCACCAGCAGAGCCGCCGACAGGGCCCATGAGCAGTTCTTC	CATSRAADRAHEQFF	TRBJ2-1	TRBD1	TRBV15	once
TGTGCCAGCAGCTTATTAGCGGGGGGATACAATGAGCAGTTCTTC	CASSLLAGGYNEQFF	TRBJ2-1	TRBD2	TRBV7-7	.
TGTGCCAGCAGCCAAACTAGCGGCAATGAGCAGTTCTTC	CASSQTSGNEQFF	TRBJ2-1	TRBD2	TRBV3-1/TRBV3-2	.
TGTGCCAGCTCACGAAACGAGGAAAAACTGTTTTTT	CASSRNEEKLFF	TRBJ1-4	.	TRBV18	.
TGTGCCAGTACCCCAGGGTTGGACACTGAAGCTTTCTTT	CASTPGLDTEAFF	TRBJ1-1	.	TRBV19	.
TGTGCCAGCAGCTTAATACAGGGTAGCTACAATGAGCAGTTCTTC	CASSLIQGSYNEQFF	TRBJ2-1	.	TRBV7-7	.
TGTGCCAGTAGTATAACCCACGAGCGGGAGCTGTTTTTT	CASSITHERELFF	TRBJ2-2	.	TRBV19	few
TGTGCCAGCAGCCACACTAGCGGAACTGGAGAGACCCAGTACTTC	CASSHTSGTGETQYF	TRBJ2-5	TRBD2	TRBV14	.
TGTGCCTGGGGACTAGCGGGAGCAGATACGCAGTATTTT	CAWGLAGADTQYF	TRBJ2-3	TRBD2	TRBV30	.
TGTGCCAGCAGCCCAGGTTCGGGAGGGGTCACCGGGGAGCTGTTTTTT	CASSPGSGGVTGELFF	TRBJ2-2	TRBD2	TRBV11-2	.
TGTGCCTGGGAGACAGGGAGCTCCTATAATTCACCCCTCCACTTT	CAWETGSSYNSPLHF	TRBJ1-6	TRBD1	TRBV30	.
TGTGCCAGCAGCTTAGTTGGAGGGAACACTGAAGCTTTCTTT	CASSLVGGNTEAFF	TRBJ1-1	.	TRBV11-3	.
TGTGCCAGCAGTGACCCGGACAGGGGGCTCAACGGGGAGCTGTTTTTT	CASSDPDRGLNGELFF	TRBJ2-2	TRBD1	TRBV25-1	.
TGTGCCATCAGTGCCTCAGGGGATTTGACCGGGGAGCTGTTTTTT	CAISASGDLTGELFF	TRBJ2-2	.	TRBV10-3	.
TGTGCCAGCAGCGCACAGGGGTATCGGCTAGAGACCCAGTACTTC	CASSAQGYRLETQYF	TRBJ2-5	TRBD1	TRBV7-9	.
TGTGCCAGTAGTCGAGACGGGAGCTCCTACAATGAGCAGTTCTTC	CASSRDGSSYNEQFF	TRBJ2-1	.	TRBV19	.
TGTGCCAGCTCGGGTGGAAAGACCCAGTACTTC	CASSGGKTQYF	TRBJ2-5	.	TRBV12-3/TRBV12-4	.
TGTGCCAGTACCGAAAATCCGACACCCTTCAGCACAGATACGCAGTATTTT	CASTENPTPFSTDTQYF	TRBJ2-3	.	TRBV19	.
TGTGCCAGTTCGGACCGGGGGTATGGCTACACCTTC	CASSDRGYGYTF	TRBJ1-2	.	TRBV12-3/TRBV12-4	once
TGTGCCAGCAGCGTAGCAGGAAATGTGAATGAAAAACTGTTTTTT	CASSVAGNVNEKLFF	TRBJ1-4	.	TRBV9	.
TGCGCCAGCAGCCAAGAAACAGGGACGGATTGGAACACTGAAGCTTTCTTT	CASSQETGTDWNTEAFF	TRBJ1-1	.	TRBV4-3	.
TGTGCCAGCAGCCCGCGTGCCGAGTCTTACACAGATACGCAGTATTTT	CASSPRAESYTDTQYF	TRBJ2-3	.	TRBV11-1	.
TGTGCCAGCAGTCCACAGAACAGGGGGCTGAGCACTGAAGCTTTCTTT	CASSPQNRGLSTEAFF	TRBJ1-1	TRBD1	TRBV6-6	.
TGTGCCAGCAGCAGCCGTATGTATAATTCACCCCTCCACTTT	CASSSRMYNSPLHF	TRBJ1-6	.	TRBV7-2	.
TGTGCTTCCGGGGGAGGGAACTATGGCTACACCTTC	CASGGGNYGYTF	TRBJ1-2	.	TRBV7-9	.
TGTGCCAGCAGCTTAGTAGTTGGACAATTTTTAGGGCAGTTCTTC	CASSLVVGQFLGQFF	TRBJ2-1	.	TRBV7-2	.
TGTGCCAGCAGCTTAACTCTGGAACAGGGGCTCTATGGCTACACCTTC	CASSLTLEQGLYGYTF	TRBJ1-2	TRBD1	TRBV7-3	once
TGTGCCAGCACCACTGGGGGCGCGGGAGGGACTGAAGCTTTCTTT	CASTTGGAGGTEAFF	TRBJ1-1	.	TRBV7-2	once
TGTGCCAGTAATGGACAGAACACCGGGGAGCTGTTTTTT	CASNGQNTGELFF	TRBJ2-2	.	TRBV19	.
TGTGCCAGCGCGACAGGGCTAAACAATCAGCCCCAGCATTTT	CASATGLNNQPQHF	TRBJ1-5	TRBD1	TRBV7-2	.
TGTGCCAGCAGCCAAGGGGTACAGGAAAATGGTGAGCAGTTCTTC	CASSQGVQENGEQFF	TRBJ2-1	.	TRBV3-1/TRBV3-2	.
TGCGCCAGCAGCCAAGAGGGCGGAGGGAGCGAGACCCAGTACTTC	CASSQEGGGSETQYF	TRBJ2-5	.	TRBV4-3	.
TGTGCCACGAGGTCGACCAATGAGCAGTTCTTC	CATRSTNEQFF	TRBJ2-1	.	TRBV6-5	.
TGTGCCAGCAGCTTAGAAGGGACATCGATCGAAAAACTGTTTTTT	CASSLEGTSIEKLFF	TRBJ1-4	.	TRBV7-9	.
TGTGCCAGCAGCCAAGACTTAGTGGGCTCGTCACCCCTCCACTTT	CASSQDLVGSSPLHF	TRBJ1-6	.	TRBV14	medium-sized
TGCGCCAGCAGCCCGGGACTAGCGGGAAACACCGGGGAGCTGTTTTTT	CASSPGLAGNTGELFF	TRBJ2-2	TRBD2	TRBV5-1	.
TGTGCCAGCAGTTACTGGGGGCGGACCGGGGAGCTGTTTTTT	CASSYWGRTGELFF	TRBJ2-2	.	TRBV6-2/TRBV6-3	.
TGTGCCAGCAGTCCCGGGACTAAAGAGCAGTTCTTC	CASSPGTKEQFF	TRBJ2-1	TRBD2	TRBV12-3/TRBV12-4	.
TGTGCCAGTAGTATAATGCGGGAGGGTAATTCACCCCTCCACTTT	CASSIMREGNSPLHF	TRBJ1-6	.	TRBV19	.
TGTGCCAGCAGTTACGGGACAGGGCCCCATGGCTACACCTTC	CASSYGTGPHGYTF	TRBJ1-2	TRBD1	TRBV27	.
TGTGCCAGTAGTAGTGTAGTTCGAGATACGCAGTATTTT	CASSSVVRDTQYF	TRBJ2-3	.	TRBV19	few
TGTGCCAGCAGCCGCCAAGGACAAGAAGCTTTCTTT	CASSRQGQEAFF	TRBJ1-1	.	TRBV7-2	.
TGCGCCAGCAGCCAAGATGCAGGACTAGCTGATAATGAGCAGTTCTTC	CASSQDAGLADNEQFF	TRBJ2-1	TRBD2	TRBV4-1	once
TGTGCTAGCAGCTTAGCGGCAGGGGGCGGGGAAGAGACCCAGTACTTC	CASSLAAGGGEETQYF	TRBJ2-5	TRBD1	TRBV7-7	.
TGTGCCAGCAGTTTGTACAGGGAAGTCTATGGCTACACCTTC	CASSLYREVYGYTF	TRBJ1-2	.	TRBV28	.
TGCGCCAGCAGCTTGGCCCTAGCGCCCAATGAGCAGTTCTTC	CASSLALAPNEQFF	TRBJ2-1	.	TRBV5-1	.
TGCAGCGTTGCAAGGCTAGCGCAAAAACAAGAGACCCAGTACTTC	CSVARLAQKQETQYF	TRBJ2-5	.	TRBV29-1	.
TGTGCCATCAGTGATGCAGGGACAATGAACACTGAAGCTTTCTTT	CAISDAGTMNTEAFF	TRBJ1-1	.	TRBV10-3	.
TGTGCCAGCAGCTTAACACGACGAACGGGAGATACGCAGTATTTT	CASSLTRRTGDTQYF	TRBJ2-3	.	TRBV7-3	.
TGTGCCAGCAGCGTAGCGGGCGGGAGCCACAATGAGCAGTTCTTC	CASSVAGGSHNEQFF	TRBJ2-1	TRBD2	TRBV9	.
TGTGCCTGGAGTGCATCCAGAACACGGGGCCAAGAGACCCAGTACTTC	CAWSASRTRGQETQYF	TRBJ2-5	.	TRBV30	.